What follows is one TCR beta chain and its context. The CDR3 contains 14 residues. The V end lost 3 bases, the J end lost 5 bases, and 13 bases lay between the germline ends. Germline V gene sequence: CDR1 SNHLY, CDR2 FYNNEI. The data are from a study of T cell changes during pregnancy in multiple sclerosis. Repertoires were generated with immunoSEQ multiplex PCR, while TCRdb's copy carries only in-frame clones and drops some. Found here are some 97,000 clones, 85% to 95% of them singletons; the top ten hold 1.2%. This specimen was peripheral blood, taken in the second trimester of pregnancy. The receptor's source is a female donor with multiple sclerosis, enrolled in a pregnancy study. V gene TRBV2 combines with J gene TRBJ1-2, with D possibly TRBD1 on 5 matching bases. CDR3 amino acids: CASSDWQGFYGYTF. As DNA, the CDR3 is TGTGCCAGCAGTGATTGGCAGGGATTTTATGGCTACACCTTC. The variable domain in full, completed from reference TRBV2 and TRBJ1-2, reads EPEVTQTPSHQVTQMGQEVILRCVPISNHLYFYWYRQILGQKVEFLVSFYNNEISEKSEIFDDQFSVERPDGSNFTLKIRSTKLEDSAMYFCASSDWQGFYGYTFGSGTRLTVV.